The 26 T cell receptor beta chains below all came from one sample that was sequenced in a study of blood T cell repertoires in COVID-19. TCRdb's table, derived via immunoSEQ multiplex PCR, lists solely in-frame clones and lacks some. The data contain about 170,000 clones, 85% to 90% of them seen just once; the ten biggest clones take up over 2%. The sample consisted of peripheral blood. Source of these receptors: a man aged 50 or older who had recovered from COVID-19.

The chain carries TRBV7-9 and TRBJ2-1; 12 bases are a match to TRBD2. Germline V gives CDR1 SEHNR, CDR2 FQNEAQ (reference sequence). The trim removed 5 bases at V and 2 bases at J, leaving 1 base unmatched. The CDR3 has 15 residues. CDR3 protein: CASSPSGGAYNEQFF. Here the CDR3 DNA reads TGTGCCAGCAGCCCTAGCGGGGGGGCCTACAATGAGCAGTTCTTC.

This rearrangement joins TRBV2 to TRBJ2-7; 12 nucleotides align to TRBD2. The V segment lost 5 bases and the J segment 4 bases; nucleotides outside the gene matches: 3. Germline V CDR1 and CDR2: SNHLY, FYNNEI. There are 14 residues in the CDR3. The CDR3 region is CASSRLAGDYEQYF. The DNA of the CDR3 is TGTGCCAGCAGTCGACTAGCGGGGGATTACGAGCAGTACTTC.

CDR3 DNA sequence: TGTGCCAGCAGCTTAGATTACAGGGGGCCCTACGAGCAGTACTTC. Translation gives CASSLDYRGPYEQYF. The chain uses TRBV11-3 and TRBJ2-7; 9 positions match TRBD1. The V and J ends lost 0 bases and 2 bases, in that order; junction bases with no gene match: 2. Germline assignment: CDR1 SGHNT and CDR2 YENEEA. The CDR3 length is 15 residues.

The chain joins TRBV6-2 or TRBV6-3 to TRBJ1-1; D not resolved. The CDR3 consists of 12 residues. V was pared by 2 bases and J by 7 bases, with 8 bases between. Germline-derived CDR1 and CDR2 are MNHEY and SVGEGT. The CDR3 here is CASSYAGFEAFF. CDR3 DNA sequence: TGTGCCAGCAGTTACGCAGGATTTGAAGCTTTCTTT.

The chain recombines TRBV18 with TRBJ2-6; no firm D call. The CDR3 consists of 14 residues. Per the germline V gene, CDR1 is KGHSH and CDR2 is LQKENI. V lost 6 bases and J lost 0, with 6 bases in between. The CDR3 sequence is CASSLSSGANVLTF. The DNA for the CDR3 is TGTGCCAGCTCCCTTAGCTCTGGGGCCAACGTCCTGACTTTC.

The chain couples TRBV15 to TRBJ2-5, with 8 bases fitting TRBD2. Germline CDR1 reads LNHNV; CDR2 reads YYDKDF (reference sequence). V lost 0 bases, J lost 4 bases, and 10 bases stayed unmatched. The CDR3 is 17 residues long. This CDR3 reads CATSRETLRLAGETQYF. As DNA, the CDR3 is TGTGCCACCAGCAGAGAGACGCTCCGGCTAGCGGGAGAGACCCAGTACTTC.

CDR3 sequence reads: CASLASGRTDTQYF. As DNA, the CDR3 is TGTGCCAGTTTGGCCAGCGGACGCACAGATACGCAGTATTTT. The rearrangement uses TRBV6-5 and TRBJ2-3; D is perhaps TRBD2 (5 bases). The V end was cut by 9 bases, the J end by 1 base, with 14 bases between. The CDR3 has 14 amino acids. Germline-derived CDR1 and CDR2 are MNHEY and SVGAGI.

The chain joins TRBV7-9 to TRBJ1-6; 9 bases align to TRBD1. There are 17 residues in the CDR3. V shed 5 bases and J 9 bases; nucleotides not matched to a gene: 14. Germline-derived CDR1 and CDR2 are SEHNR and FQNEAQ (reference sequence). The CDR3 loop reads CASSENRDRVKGSPLHF. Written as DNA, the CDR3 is TGTGCCAGCAGCGAGAACCGGGACAGGGTCAAAGGTTCACCCCTCCACTTT.

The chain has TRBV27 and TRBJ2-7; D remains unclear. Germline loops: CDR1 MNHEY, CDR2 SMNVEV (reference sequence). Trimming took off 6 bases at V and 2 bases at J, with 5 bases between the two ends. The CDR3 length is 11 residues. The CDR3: CASRQTYEQYF. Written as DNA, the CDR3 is TGTGCCAGCAGACAGACCTACGAGCAGTACTTC.

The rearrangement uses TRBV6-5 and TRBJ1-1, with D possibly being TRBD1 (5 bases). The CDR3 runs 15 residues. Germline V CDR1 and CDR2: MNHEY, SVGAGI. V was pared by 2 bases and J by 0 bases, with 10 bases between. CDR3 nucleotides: TGTGCCAGCAGTTACAGAGGACACTTGAACACTGAAGCTTTCTTT. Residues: CASSYRGHLNTEAFF.

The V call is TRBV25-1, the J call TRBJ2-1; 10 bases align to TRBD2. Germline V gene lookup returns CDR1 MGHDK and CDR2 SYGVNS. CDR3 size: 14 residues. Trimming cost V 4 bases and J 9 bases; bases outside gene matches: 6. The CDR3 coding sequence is TGTGCCAGCAGTGTAGCGGGGGGCCAGGGTGAGCAGTTCTTC. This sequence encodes CASSVAGGQGEQFF. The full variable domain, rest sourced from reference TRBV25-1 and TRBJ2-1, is EADIYQTPRYLVIGTGKKITLECSQTMGHDKMYWYQQDPGMELHLIHYSYGVNSTEKGDLSSESTVSRIRTEHFPLTLESARPSHTSQYLCASSVAGGQGEQFFGPGTRLTVL.

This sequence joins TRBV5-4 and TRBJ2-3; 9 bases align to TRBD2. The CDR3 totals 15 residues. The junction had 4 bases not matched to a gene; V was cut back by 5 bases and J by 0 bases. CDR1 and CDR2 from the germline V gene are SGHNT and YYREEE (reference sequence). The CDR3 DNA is TGTGCCAGCAGGACGAGCGGGGGGAGCACAGATACGCAGTATTTT. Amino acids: CASRTSGGSTDTQYF.

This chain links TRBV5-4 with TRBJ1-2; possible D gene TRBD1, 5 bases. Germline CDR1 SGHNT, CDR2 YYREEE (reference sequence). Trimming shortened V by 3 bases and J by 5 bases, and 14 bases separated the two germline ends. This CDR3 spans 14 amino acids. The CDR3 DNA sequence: TGTGCCAGCAGCTCGACGGGGGAAAGTTATGGCTACACCTTC. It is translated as CASSSTGESYGYTF.

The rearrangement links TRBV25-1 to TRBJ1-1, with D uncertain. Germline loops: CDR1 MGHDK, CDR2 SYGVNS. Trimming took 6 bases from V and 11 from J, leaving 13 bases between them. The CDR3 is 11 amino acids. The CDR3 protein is CASRSVGAAFF. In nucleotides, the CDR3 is TGTGCCAGCAGATCGGTTGGAGCGGCTTTCTTT. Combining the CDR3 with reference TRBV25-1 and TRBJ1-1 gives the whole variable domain EADIYQTPRYLVIGTGKKITLECSQTMGHDKMYWYQQDPGMELHLIHYSYGVNSTEKGDLSSESTVSRIRTEHFPLTLESARPSHTSQYLCASRSVGAAFFGQGTRLTVV.

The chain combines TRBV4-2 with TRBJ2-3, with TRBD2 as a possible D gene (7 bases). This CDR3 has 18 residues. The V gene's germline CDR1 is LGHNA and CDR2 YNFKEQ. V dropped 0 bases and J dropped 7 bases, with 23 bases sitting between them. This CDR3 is CASSQEESGGGPWYTQYF. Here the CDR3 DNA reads TGTGCCAGCAGCCAAGAAGAAAGTGGGGGGGGGCCCTGGTATACGCAGTATTTT.

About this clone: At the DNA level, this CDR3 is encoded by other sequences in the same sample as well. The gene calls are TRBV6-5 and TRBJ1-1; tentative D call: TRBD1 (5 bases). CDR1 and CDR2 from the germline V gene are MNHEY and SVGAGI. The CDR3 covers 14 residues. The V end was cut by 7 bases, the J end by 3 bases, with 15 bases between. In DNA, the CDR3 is TGTGCCAGCACCCTAAGGCGGGACCACACTGAAGCTTTCTTT. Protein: CASTLRRDHTEAFF.

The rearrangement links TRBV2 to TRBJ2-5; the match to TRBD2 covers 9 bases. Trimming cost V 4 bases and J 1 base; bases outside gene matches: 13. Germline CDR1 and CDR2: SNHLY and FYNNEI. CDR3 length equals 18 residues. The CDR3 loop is CASSVGGTAGGPQETQYF. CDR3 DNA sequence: TGTGCCAGCAGTGTGGGGGGGACGGCGGGAGGGCCCCAAGAGACCCAGTACTTC.

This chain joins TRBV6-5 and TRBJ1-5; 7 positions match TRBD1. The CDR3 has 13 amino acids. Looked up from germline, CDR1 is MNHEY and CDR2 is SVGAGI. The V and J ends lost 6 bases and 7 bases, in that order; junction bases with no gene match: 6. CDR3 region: CASRSTGHQPQHF. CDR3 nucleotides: TGTGCCAGCAGGTCGACAGGGCACCAGCCCCAGCATTTT.

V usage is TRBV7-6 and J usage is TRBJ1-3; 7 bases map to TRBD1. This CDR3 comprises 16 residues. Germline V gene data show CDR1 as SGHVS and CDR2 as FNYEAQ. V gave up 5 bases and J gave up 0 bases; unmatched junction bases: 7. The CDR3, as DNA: TGTGCCAGCAGCCTACAGGGGCCCAGCTCTGGAAACACCATATATTTT. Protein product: CASSLQGPSSGNTIYF.

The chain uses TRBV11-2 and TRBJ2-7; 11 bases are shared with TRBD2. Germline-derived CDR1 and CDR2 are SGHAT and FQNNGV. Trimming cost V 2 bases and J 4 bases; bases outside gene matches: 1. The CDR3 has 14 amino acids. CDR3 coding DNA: TGTGCCAGCAGCTTACCTAGCGGGAGGTACGAGCAGTACTTC. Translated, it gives CASSLPSGRYEQYF.

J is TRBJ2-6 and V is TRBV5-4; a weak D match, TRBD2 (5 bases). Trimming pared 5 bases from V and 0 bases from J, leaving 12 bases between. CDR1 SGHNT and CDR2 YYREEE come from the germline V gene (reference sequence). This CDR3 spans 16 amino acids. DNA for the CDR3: TGTGCCAGCAGTCCCGCGGGTTCCTCTGGGGCCAACGTCCTGACTTTC. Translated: CASSPAGSSGANVLTF.

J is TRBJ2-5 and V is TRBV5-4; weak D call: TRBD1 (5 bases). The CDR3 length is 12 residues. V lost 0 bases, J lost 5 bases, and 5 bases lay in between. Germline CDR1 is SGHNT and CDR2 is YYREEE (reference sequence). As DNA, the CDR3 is TGTGCCAGCAGCTTGGACAGGGAGACCCAGTACTTC. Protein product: CASSLDRETQYF.

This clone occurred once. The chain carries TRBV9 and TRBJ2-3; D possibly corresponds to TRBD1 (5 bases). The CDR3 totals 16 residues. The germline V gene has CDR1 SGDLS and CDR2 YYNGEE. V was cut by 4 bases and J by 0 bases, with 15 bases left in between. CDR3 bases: TGTGCCAGCAGCCCCCGCCAGGGTCTTAGCACAGATACGCAGTATTTT. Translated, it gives CASSPRQGLSTDTQYF.

CDR3 DNA: TGCGCCAGCAGCCAAGGGAAGGAGCGGAGCTCCTACGAGCAGTACTTC. Translated, it gives CASSQGKERSSYEQYF. The V and J genes are TRBV4-3 and TRBJ2-7; the D gene is possibly TRBD2 (5 bases). V dropped 1 base and J dropped 0 bases, with 13 bases sitting between them. Germline loops: CDR1 LGHNA, CDR2 YSLEER. CDR3 length: 16 amino acids.

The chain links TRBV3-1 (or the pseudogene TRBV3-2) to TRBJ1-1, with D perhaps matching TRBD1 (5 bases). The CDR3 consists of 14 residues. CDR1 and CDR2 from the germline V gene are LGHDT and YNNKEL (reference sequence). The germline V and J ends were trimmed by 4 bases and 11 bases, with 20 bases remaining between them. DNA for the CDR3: TGTGCCAGCAGCCTCGGGGGGGATCTTATTAGGGCTTTCTTT. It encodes CASSLGGDLIRAFF.

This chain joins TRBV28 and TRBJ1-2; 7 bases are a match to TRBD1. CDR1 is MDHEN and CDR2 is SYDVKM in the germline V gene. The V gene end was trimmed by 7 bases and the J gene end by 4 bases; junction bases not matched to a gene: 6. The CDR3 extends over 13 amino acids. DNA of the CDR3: TGTGCCAGCACCACAGGGGCCGGCTATGGCTACACCTTC. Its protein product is CASTTGAGYGYTF.